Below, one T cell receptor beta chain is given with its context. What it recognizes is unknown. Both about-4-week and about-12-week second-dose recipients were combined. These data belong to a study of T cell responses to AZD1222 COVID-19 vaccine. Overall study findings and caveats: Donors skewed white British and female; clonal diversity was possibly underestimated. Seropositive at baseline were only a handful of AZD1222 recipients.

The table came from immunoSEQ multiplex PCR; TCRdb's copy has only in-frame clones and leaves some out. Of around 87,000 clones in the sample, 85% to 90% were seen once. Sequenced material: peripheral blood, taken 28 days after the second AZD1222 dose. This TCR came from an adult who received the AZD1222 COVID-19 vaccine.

This CDR3 is CASSVGLVHNEQFF. CDR3 nucleotides: TGTGCCAGCAGCGTAGGGCTAGTCCACAATGAGCAGTTCTTC. The V call is TRBV9, the J call TRBJ2-1; D not certain. CDR1 and CDR2 from the germline V gene are SGDLS and YYNGEE. Trimming stripped 0 bases from V and 5 bases from J, with 9 bases between. The CDR3 has 14 amino acids.